Presented here are 10 T cell receptor beta chains from one specimen sequenced in a study of blood T cell repertoires in COVID-19. Some clones are missing from TCRdb's copy, which holds only in-frame ones; the method was immunoSEQ multiplex PCR. Of 250,000 to 350,000 clones detected, roughly 86% appear once; the ten largest clones hold around 1.5%. Sample: peripheral blood. These receptors originate from a woman aged 45-60 years with acute or convalescent COVID-19.

This clone was detected only once. The chain is built from TRBV29-1 and TRBJ2-1; 12 bases are a match to TRBD2. Unmatched junction bases numbered 9, after V lost 3 bases and J lost 3 bases. Germline V CDR1 and CDR2: SQVTM, ANQGSEA. This CDR3 is built from 17 residues. The CDR3 sequence is CSVEGAGLAGIYNEQFF. The CDR3 DNA sequence: TGCAGCGTTGAGGGGGCCGGACTAGCGGGAATCTACAATGAGCAGTTCTTC.

This sequence joins TRBV5-1 and TRBJ2-1; 8 bases agree with TRBD2. The V and J ends lost 0 bases and 5 bases, in that order; junction bases with no gene match: 7. Germline-derived CDR1 and CDR2 are SGHRS and YFSETQ. The CDR3 contains 16 residues. CDR3 sequence reads: CASSLDPGLENNEQFF. DNA of the CDR3: TGCGCCAGCAGCTTGGATCCGGGACTAGAAAACAATGAGCAGTTCTTC.

The count of this clone is one. The chain is built from TRBV2 and TRBJ1-5; 7 bases map to TRBD1. The CDR3 has 14 residues. Germline trimming cut 6 bases from V and 3 bases from J; bases unmatched to any gene: 5. CDR1 and CDR2 from the germline V gene are SNHLY and FYNNEI. CDR3 DNA: TGTGCCAGCAGGCACACAGGGGTCAATCAGCCCCAGCATTTT. This gives the protein CASRHTGVNQPQHF.

The rearrangement uses TRBV12-3 or TRBV12-4 and TRBJ1-5; no definite D call. The V end was cut by 3 bases, the J end by 7 bases, with 7 bases between. The length of the CDR3 is 12 residues. The CDR3 protein is CASSFGDQPQHF. The DNA of the CDR3 is TGTGCCAGCAGTTTCGGAGACCAGCCCCAGCATTTT.

The V call is TRBV5-5, the J call TRBJ1-2, with D tentatively TRBD1 (5 bases). Germline V gene sequence: CDR1 SGHKS, CDR2 YYEKEE (reference sequence). The CDR3 length is 16 residues. V shed 0 bases and J shed 4 bases, with 16 bases lying between them. The CDR3 sequence is CASSLEAGLSIYGYTF. CDR3 in DNA: TGTGCCAGCAGCTTGGAAGCAGGGCTGTCTATCTATGGCTACACCTTC.

This chain connects TRBV27 to TRBJ2-1, with a tentative D call TRBD1 (6 bases). The ends were cut back, 6 bases at V and 9 bases at J, with 15 bases in the middle. CDR1 is MNHEY and CDR2 is SMNVEV in the germline V gene (reference sequence). This CDR3 region has 13 residues. The CDR3 sequence: CASSETGYGEQFF. CDR3 nucleotide sequence: TGTGCCAGCAGCGAAACAGGGTACGGTGAGCAGTTCTTC.

The chain has TRBV28 and TRBJ1-2, with 7 bases matching TRBD1. Looked up from germline, CDR1 is MDHEN and CDR2 is SYDVKM. V shed 6 bases and J 6 bases; nucleotides not matched to a gene: 13. CDR3 size: 15 residues. This chain's CDR3 is CASREWDRKGNGYTF. The DNA for the CDR3 is TGTGCCAGCAGGGAGTGGGACAGAAAGGGCAATGGCTACACCTTC.

This chain uses TRBV24-1 with TRBJ2-3; 10 nucleotides match TRBD1. CDR3 length equals 15 residues. V dropped 9 bases and J dropped 4; count of bases not matched to a gene: 9. Looked up from germline, CDR1 is KGHDR and CDR2 is SFDVKD. In DNA form, the CDR3 reads TGTGCCACCGGGTTGACAGGGGGCGCATCAGATACGCAGTATTTT. Protein product: CATGLTGGASDTQYF.

The V gene is TRBV19, the J gene TRBJ1-4; 7 positions match TRBD1. V was clipped by 7 bases and J by 6 bases; unmatched bases: 8. The CDR3 length is 14 residues. Germline V lookup: CDR1 LNHDA, CDR2 SQIVND (reference sequence). For the CDR3, the DNA is TGTGCCAGTACGAACAGGGGCGCGGATGAAAAACTGTTTTTT. This gives the protein CASTNRGADEKLFF.

This clone appeared a few times. This chain joins TRBV7-2 and TRBJ1-3, with a tentative D call TRBD1 (5 bases). CDR1 and CDR2 from the germline V gene are SGHTA and FQGNSA. The CDR3 has 18 residues. V lost 3 bases and J 4 bases, leaving 22 bases between the germline ends. The CDR3 here is CASSLLPSGRRGGNTIYF. CDR3 bases: TGTGCCAGCAGCTTGCTACCGTCGGGACGGCGGGGGGGAAACACCATATATTTT.